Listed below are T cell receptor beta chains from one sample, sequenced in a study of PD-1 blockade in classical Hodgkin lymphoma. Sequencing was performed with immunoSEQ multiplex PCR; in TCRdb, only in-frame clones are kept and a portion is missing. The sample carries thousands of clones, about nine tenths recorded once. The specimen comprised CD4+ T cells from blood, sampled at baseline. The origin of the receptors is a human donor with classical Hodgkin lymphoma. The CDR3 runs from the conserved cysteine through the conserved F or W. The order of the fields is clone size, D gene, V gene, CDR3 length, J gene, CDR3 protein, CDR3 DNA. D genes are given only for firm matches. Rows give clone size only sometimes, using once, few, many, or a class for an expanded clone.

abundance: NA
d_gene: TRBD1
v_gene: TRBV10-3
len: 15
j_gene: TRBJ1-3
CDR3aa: CAISGGDRGRNTIYF
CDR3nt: TGTGCCATCAGTGGAGGGGACAGGGGAAGAAACACCATATATTTT

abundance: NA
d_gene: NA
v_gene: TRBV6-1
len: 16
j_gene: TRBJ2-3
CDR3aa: CASSESGPSSTDTQYF
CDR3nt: TGTGCCAGCAGTGAAAGCGGTCCGTCTAGCACAGATACGCAGTATTTT

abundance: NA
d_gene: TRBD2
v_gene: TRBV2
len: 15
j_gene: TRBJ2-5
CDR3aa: CASTYTSGGGETQYF
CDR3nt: TGTGCCAGCACCTATACTAGCGGGGGGGGAGAGACCCAGTACTTC

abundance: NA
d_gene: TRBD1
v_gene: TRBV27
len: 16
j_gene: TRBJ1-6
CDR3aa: CASSPMTGIRDSPLHF
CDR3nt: TGTGCCAGCAGTCCGATGACAGGGATTAGAGATTCACCCCTCCACTTT

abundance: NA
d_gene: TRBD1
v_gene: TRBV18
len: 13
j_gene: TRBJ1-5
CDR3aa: CASSLQGIQPQHF
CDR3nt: TGTGCCAGCTCATTACAGGGGATTCAGCCCCAGCATTTT

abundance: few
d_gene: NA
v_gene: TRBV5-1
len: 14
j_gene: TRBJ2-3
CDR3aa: CASSDVYRTDTQYF
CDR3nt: TGCGCCAGCAGCGACGTCTACCGCACAGATACGCAGTATTTT

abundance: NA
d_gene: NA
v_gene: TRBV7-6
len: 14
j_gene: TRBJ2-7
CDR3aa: CASSSDRVAGEQYF
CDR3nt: TGTGCCAGCAGCTCTGACAGGGTAGCGGGCGAGCAGTACTTC

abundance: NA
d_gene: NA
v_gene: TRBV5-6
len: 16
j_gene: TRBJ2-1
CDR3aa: CASSLFIPFSYNEQFF
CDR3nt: TGTGCCAGCAGCTTGTTCATCCCTTTCTCCTACAATGAGCAGTTCTTC

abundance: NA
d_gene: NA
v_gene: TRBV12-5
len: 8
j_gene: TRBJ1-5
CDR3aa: CATEPQHF
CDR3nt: TGTGCTACCGAGCCCCAGCATTTT

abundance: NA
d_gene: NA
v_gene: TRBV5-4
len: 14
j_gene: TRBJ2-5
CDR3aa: CASSFSGTQETQYF
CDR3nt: TGTGCCAGCAGCTTTTCAGGAACTCAAGAGACCCAGTACTTC

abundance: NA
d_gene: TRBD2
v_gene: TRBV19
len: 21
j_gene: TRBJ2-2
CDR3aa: CASISPSGVAGGVGNTGELFF
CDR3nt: TGTGCCAGTATTTCACCCTCCGGAGTAGCGGGGGGTGTAGGTAACACCGGGGAGCTGTTTTTT

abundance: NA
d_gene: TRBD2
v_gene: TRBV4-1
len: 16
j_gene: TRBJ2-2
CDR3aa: CASSQDSGRRTGELFF
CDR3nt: TGCGCCAGCAGCCAAGATAGCGGGAGGCGGACCGGGGAGCTGTTTTTT

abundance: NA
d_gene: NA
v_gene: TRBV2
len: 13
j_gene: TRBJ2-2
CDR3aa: CASSGSVPGELFF
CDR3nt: TGTGCCAGCAGTGGATCAGTCCCCGGGGAGCTGTTTTTT

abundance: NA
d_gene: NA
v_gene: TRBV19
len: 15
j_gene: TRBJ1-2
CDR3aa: CASSFAAGRNYGYTF
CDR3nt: TGTGCCAGTAGTTTTGCCGCAGGCCGAAACTATGGCTACACCTTC

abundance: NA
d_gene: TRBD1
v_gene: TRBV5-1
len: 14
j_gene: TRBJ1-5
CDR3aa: CASSLGRGQEPQHF
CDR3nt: TGCGCCAGCAGCTTGGGCAGGGGGCAGGAGCCCCAGCATTTT

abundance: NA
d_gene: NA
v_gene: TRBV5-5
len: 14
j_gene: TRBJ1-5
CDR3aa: CASSFGHSNQPQHF
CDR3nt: TGTGCCAGCAGCTTTGGACATAGCAATCAGCCCCAGCATTTT

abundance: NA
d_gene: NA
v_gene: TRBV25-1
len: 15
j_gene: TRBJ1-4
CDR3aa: CASSERRGVDEKLFF
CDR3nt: TGTGCCAGCAGTGAAAGGCGTGGGGTGGATGAAAAACTGTTTTTT

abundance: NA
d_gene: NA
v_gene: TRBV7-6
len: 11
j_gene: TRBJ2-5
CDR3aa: CASSFGETQYF
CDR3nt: TGTGCCAGCAGCTTTGGGGAGACCCAGTACTTC

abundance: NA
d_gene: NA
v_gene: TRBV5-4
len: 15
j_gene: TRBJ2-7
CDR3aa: CASSFDSLSSYEQYF
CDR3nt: TGTGCCAGCAGCTTCGACAGTCTTAGCTCCTACGAGCAGTACTTC

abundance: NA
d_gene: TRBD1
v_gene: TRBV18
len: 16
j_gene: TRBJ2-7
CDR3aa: CASSPRGTGSSYEQYF
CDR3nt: TGTGCCAGCTCACCACGGGGGACAGGGAGCTCCTACGAGCAGTACTTC

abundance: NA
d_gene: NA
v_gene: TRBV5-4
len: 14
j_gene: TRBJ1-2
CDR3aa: CASSFGEGHYGYTF
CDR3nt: TGTGCCAGCAGCTTCGGGGAAGGGCACTATGGCTACACCTTC

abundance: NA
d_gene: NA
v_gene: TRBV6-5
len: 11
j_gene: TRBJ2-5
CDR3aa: CATSAWETQYF
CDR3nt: TGTGCCACCAGCGCGTGGGAGACCCAGTACTTC

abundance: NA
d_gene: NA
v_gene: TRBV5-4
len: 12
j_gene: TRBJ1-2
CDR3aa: CASSLDRYGYTF
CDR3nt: TGTGCCAGCAGCTTGGATCGCTATGGCTACACCTTC

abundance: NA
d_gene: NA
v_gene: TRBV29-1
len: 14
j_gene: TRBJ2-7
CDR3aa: CSVENPDSSYEQYF
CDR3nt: TGCAGCGTTGAAAACCCGGACAGCTCCTACGAGCAGTACTTC

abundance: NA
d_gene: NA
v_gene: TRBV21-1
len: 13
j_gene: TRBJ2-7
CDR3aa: CASSPGGTHEQYF
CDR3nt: TGTGCCAGCAGTCCAGGAGGGACGCACGAGCAGTACTTC

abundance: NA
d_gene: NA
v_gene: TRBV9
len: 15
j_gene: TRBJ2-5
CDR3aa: CASSEGGWPQETQYF
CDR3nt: TGTGCCAGCAGCGAGGGGGGATGGCCCCAAGAGACCCAGTACTTC

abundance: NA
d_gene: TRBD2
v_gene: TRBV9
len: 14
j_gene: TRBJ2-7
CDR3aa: CASSAGLAGVEQYF
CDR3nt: TGTGCCAGCAGCGCAGGACTAGCGGGAGTTGAGCAGTACTTC

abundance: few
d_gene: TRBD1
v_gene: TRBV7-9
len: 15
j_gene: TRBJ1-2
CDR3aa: CASSPPGQGASGYTF
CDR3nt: TGTGCCAGCAGCCCGCCGGGACAGGGGGCGTCTGGCTACACCTTC

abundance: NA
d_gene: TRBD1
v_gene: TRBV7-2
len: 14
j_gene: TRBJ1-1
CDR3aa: CASSFPGDREKAFF
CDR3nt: TGTGCCAGCAGCTTCCCAGGGGACAGGGAAAAAGCTTTCTTT

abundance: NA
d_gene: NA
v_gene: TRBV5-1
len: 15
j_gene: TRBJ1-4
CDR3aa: CASSLMQGGYGKLFF
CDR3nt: TGCGCCAGCAGCTTGATGCAGGGAGGGTATGGAAAACTGTTTTTT

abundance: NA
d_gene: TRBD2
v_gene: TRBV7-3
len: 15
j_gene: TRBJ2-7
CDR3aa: CASSLIRDYTYEQYF
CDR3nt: TGTGCCAGCAGCTTAATCCGGGACTACACCTACGAGCAGTACTTC

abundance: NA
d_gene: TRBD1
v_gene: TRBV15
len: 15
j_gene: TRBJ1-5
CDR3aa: CATSRKGQTNQPQHF
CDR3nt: TGTGCCACCAGCAGGAAGGGACAGACAAATCAGCCCCAGCATTTT

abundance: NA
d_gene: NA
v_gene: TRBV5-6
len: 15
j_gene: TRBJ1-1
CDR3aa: CASSGNYGFDTEAFF
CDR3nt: TGTGCCAGCAGCGGGAACTATGGATTTGACACTGAAGCTTTCTTT

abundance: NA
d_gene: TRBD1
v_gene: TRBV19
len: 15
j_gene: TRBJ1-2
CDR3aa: CASSMKGQQNYGYTF
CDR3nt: TGTGCCAGTAGTATGAAGGGACAGCAAAACTATGGCTACACCTTC

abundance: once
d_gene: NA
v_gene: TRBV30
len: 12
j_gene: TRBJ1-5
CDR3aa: CAWSAGIQPQHF
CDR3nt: TGTGCCTGGAGTGCGGGGATTCAGCCCCAGCATTTT

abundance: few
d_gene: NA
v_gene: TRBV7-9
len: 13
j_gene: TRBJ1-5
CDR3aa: CASSLAAGQPQHF
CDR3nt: TGTGCCAGCAGCTTAGCGGCCGGTCAGCCCCAGCATTTT

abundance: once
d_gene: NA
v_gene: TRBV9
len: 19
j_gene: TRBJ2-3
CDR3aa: CASSARLVTKSTGTDTQYF
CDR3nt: TGTGCCAGCAGCGCGCGACTAGTCACGAAATCCACTGGGACAGATACGCAGTATTTT

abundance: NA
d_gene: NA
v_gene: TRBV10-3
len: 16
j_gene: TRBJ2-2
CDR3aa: CASSYSAPEQPGELFF
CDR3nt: TGTGCCAGCAGTTACTCGGCCCCGGAGCAACCCGGGGAGCTGTTTTTT

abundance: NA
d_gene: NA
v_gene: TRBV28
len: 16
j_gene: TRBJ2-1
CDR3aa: CASSPNQGSTYNEQFF
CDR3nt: TGTGCCAGCAGTCCGAACCAGGGGTCCACTTACAATGAGCAGTTCTTC

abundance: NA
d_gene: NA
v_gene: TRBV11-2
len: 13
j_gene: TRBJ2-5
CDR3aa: CASSPGHQETQYF
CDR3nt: TGTGCCAGCAGCCCGGGACACCAAGAGACCCAGTACTTC

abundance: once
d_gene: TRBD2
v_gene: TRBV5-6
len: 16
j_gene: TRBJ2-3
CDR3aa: CASSLTSGGATDTQYF
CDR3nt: TGTGCCAGCAGCTTGACTAGCGGGGGAGCCACAGATACGCAGTATTTT

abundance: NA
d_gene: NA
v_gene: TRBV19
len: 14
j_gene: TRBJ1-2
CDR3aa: CASSLLSTNYGYTF
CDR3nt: TGTGCCAGTAGTCTACTGTCCACTAACTATGGCTACACCTTC

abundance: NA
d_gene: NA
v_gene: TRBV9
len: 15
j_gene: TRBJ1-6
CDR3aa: CASSVVGYEDSPLHF
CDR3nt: TGTGCCAGCAGCGTAGTTGGGTATGAGGATTCACCCCTCCACTTT

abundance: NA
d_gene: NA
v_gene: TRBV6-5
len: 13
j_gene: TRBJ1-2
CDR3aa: CAISPTGIGGYTF
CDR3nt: TGTGCCATCTCCCCGACGGGGATTGGTGGCTACACCTTC

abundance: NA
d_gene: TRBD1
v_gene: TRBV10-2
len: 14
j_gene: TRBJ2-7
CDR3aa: CASRDRGTLYEQYF
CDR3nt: TGCGCCAGCAGGGACAGGGGAACTCTCTACGAGCAGTACTTC

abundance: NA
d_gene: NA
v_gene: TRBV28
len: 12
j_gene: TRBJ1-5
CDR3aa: CASRGINQPQHF
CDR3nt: TGTGCCAGCAGGGGTATCAATCAGCCCCAGCATTTT

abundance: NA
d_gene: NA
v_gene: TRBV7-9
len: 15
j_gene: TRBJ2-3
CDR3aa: CASSQTSGGTDTQYF
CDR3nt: TGTGCCAGCAGCCAAACCTCGGGGGGCACAGATACGCAGTATTTT

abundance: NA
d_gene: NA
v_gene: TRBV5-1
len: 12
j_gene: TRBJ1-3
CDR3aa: CASSLEGNTIYF
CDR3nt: TGCGCCAGCAGCTTGGAAGGAAACACCATATATTTT

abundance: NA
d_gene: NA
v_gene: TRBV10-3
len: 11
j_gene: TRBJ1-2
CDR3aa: CAIPRFYGYTF
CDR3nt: TGTGCCATCCCCCGATTCTATGGCTACACCTTC

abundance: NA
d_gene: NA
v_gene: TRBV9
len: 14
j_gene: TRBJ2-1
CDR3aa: CATTPLSSYNEQFF
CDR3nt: TGTGCCACCACACCTTTGTCCTCCTACAATGAGCAGTTCTTC